These T cell receptor beta chains were read from a single sample in a study of T cell responses to AZD1222 COVID-19 vaccine. Produced via immunoSEQ multiplex PCR; TCRdb's table is partial and in-frame only. The data show 85,000 to 130,000 clones, about 83% seen once. Sequencing used peripheral blood, obtained on day 0 of AZD1222 vaccination. The source is an adult in good health. CDR3s include the opening cysteine and the closing phenylalanine or tryptophan. The D gene is left open where the match is weak. The size field is filled for only some rows; it gives once, few, many or a size class.

D	length	J	size	V	DNA	CDR3
-	13	TRBJ1-1	-	TRBV29-1	TGCAGCGTTGGTGGGACCGTGAACACTGAAGCTTTCTTT	CSVGGTVNTEAFF
TRBD1	14	TRBJ2-7	-	TRBV2	TGTGCCAGCAAAAGGACAGGGAGGAACTACGAGCAGTACTTC	CASKRTGRNYEQYF
-	16	TRBJ1-4	-	TRBV4-3	TGCGCCAGCAGCCAAGACTACAGACGTTCGAATGAAAAACTGTTTTTT	CASSQDYRRSNEKLFF
-	14	TRBJ1-6	-	TRBV7-3	TGTGCCAGCAGCTTAACAGGGATGGATTCACCCCTCCACTTT	CASSLTGMDSPLHF
-	15	TRBJ1-5	once	TRBV11-2	TGTGCCAGCAGTTATCAGGGAGCGAGCAATCAGCCCCAGCATTTT	CASSYQGASNQPQHF
-	13	TRBJ1-3	-	TRBV7-9	TGTGCCAGCAGCTATGGCTTGGGGAACACCATATATTTT	CASSYGLGNTIYF
-	16	TRBJ1-1	-	TRBV7-9	TGTGCCAGCAGCTTAGGATGGGCCACGGTGAACACTGAAGCTTTCTTT	CASSLGWATVNTEAFF
TRBD2	17	TRBJ2-5	-	TRBV7-6	TGTGCCAGCTCCCGCGGGCTAGCGGGGGGGTACCAAGAGACCCAGTACTTC	CASSRGLAGGYQETQYF
-	11	TRBJ1-2	-	TRBV3-1/TRBV3-2	TGTGCCAGCAGCCAGGACTATGGCTACACCTTC	CASSQDYGYTF
-	13	TRBJ2-3	-	TRBV5-8	TGTGCCAGCAGCTTGTCCAGGCGGGATACGCAGTATTTT	CASSLSRRDTQYF
-	15	TRBJ1-6	-	TRBV6-1	TGTGCCAGCAGTGAAAGGCACAGGAATCCTTCACCCCTCCACTTT	CASSERHRNPSPLHF
-	16	TRBJ1-3	-	TRBV7-6	TGTGCCAGCAGCTTGGAGGTCCGGGCAGCTGGAAACACCATATATTTT	CASSLEVRAAGNTIYF
-	15	TRBJ2-5	-	TRBV4-3	TGCGCCAGCAGCCCAGATGCGGGGGCGGGGGAGACCCAGTACTTC	CASSPDAGAGETQYF
TRBD1	16	TRBJ1-4	-	TRBV15	TGTGCCACCAGCAGTGGAAACAGGGGTACTAATGAAAAACTGTTTTTT	CATSSGNRGTNEKLFF
-	17	TRBJ2-4	-	TRBV5-6	TGTGCCAGCAGCTTGGGACGAGGTGTTCGAGCCAAAAACATTCAGTACTTC	CASSLGRGVRAKNIQYF
TRBD1	14	TRBJ2-2	-	TRBV11-3	TGTGCCAGCACCTGGGACAGGGGGCACGGGGAGCTGTTTTTT	CASTWDRGHGELFF
TRBD1	14	TRBJ1-4	-	TRBV6-2/TRBV6-3	TGTGCCAGCAGCCTGGACAGGGGTAACGAAAAACTGTTTTTT	CASSLDRGNEKLFF
-	14	TRBJ2-7	-	TRBV5-1	TGCGCCAGCACCACGACCGTAAACTCCTACGAGCAGTACTTC	CASTTTVNSYEQYF
TRBD1	13	TRBJ2-2	once	TRBV19	TGTGCCAGCCGGACAGGGGCCACCGGGGAGCTGTTTTTT	CASRTGATGELFF
-	16	TRBJ1-5	-	TRBV2	TGTGCCAGCAGTGAAAGGTCTGGATTTGGCAATCAGCCCCAGCATTTT	CASSERSGFGNQPQHF
-	16	TRBJ1-3	-	TRBV6-5	TGTGCCAGCAGTTACGGTTTACTGTTCTCTGGAAACACCATATATTTT	CASSYGLLFSGNTIYF
-	14	TRBJ1-4	-	TRBV5-5	TGTGCCAGCAGCTTGGTCCCAACTAATGAAAAACTGTTTTTT	CASSLVPTNEKLFF
-	15	TRBJ2-1	-	TRBV19	TGTGCCAGTAGTCGGGGGGCGGGGGCCTACAATGAGCAGTTCTTC	CASSRGAGAYNEQFF
-	19	TRBJ2-5	many	TRBV7-9	TGTGCCAGCAGTGGGGGGGCCCTTCGACGTGGTCCGCGACAAGAGACCCAGTACTTC	CASSGGALRRGPRQETQYF
-	14	TRBJ1-1	-	TRBV9	TGTGCCAGCAGCCTGAGGGGAGACAACACTGAAGCTTTCTTT	CASSLRGDNTEAFF
-	15	TRBJ2-5	-	TRBV7-9	TGTGCCAGCAGCTACGACGGGATACTTCAAGAGACCCAGTACTTC	CASSYDGILQETQYF
-	13	TRBJ2-2	-	TRBV4-3	TGCGCCAGCAGCCAAGGAGGGGGTTGGGAGCTGTTTTTT	CASSQGGGWELFF
-	14	TRBJ1-1	-	TRBV15	TGTGCCACCAGCAGATCCTTCCCCGGGGCTGAAGCTTTCTTT	CATSRSFPGAEAFF
-	14	TRBJ1-5	-	TRBV3-1/TRBV3-2	TGTGCCAGCAGCCAAAGGCAAAGCAATCAGCCCCAGCATTTT	CASSQRQSNQPQHF
-	15	TRBJ2-7	-	TRBV7-3	TGTGCCAGCAGCCCTTCGGGGGGCGCTTCCTACGAGCAGTACTTC	CASSPSGGASYEQYF
TRBD1	17	TRBJ2-3	-	TRBV4-3	TGCGCCAGCAGCCAAGATCCCTCCATAACAGGGGGAGATACGCAGTATTTT	CASSQDPSITGGDTQYF
-	16	TRBJ2-2	-	TRBV18	TGTGCCAGCTCACCTCCGGGAGAGTCCAGGAGGGGGGAGCTGTTTTTT	CASSPPGESRRGELFF
TRBD1	16	TRBJ2-3	-	TRBV19	TGTGCCAGTAGTATAGCGGACAGGGGGCATCCAGATACGCAGTATTTT	CASSIADRGHPDTQYF
TRBD2	16	TRBJ2-5	-	TRBV2	TGTGCCAGCAGACCCAGGAGTTTAGCGGGGAAAGAGACCCAGTACTTC	CASRPRSLAGKETQYF
-	13	TRBJ2-5	-	TRBV4-3	TGCGCCAGCAGCCTCAGGGCGGGAGAGACCCAGTACTTC	CASSLRAGETQYF
-	14	TRBJ1-1	-	TRBV7-3	TGTGCCAGCAGCTTATCCCCAGGGAAAACTGAAGCTTTCTTT	CASSLSPGKTEAFF
-	17	TRBJ2-7	-	TRBV27	TGTGCCAGCAGTTTATCCGAGACAAGGAGTACCACCTACGAGCAGTACTTC	CASSLSETRSTTYEQYF
-	14	TRBJ2-2	-	TRBV7-7	TGTGCCAGCAGCTTGGACAGCTACACCGGGGAGCTGTTTTTT	CASSLDSYTGELFF
-	20	TRBJ2-7	-	TRBV2	TGTGCCAGCAGTGAAGCCGCCCTTCAATACGGGGACATATTGATCTACGAGCAGTACTTC	CASSEAALQYGDILIYEQYF
TRBD2	14	TRBJ2-7	few	TRBV19	TGTGCCAGCAAAGAGACTAGCGGGGGGTACGAGCAGTACTTC	CASKETSGGYEQYF
-	15	TRBJ1-5	-	TRBV25-1	TGTGCCAGCAGTGCAGGGGCCTATAGCAATCAGCCCCAGCATTTT	CASSAGAYSNQPQHF
-	13	TRBJ1-1	-	TRBV6-6	TGTGCCAGCATTAGACAGACGAACACTGAAGCTTTCTTT	CASIRQTNTEAFF
-	16	TRBJ2-7	-	TRBV27	TGTGCCAGCAGGTCCTTAGACGGGGGAACGTCCTACGAGCAGTACTTC	CASRSLDGGTSYEQYF
-	17	TRBJ1-3	-	TRBV4-1	TGCGCCAGCAGCCTCTCCGGACAGCCGGTCTCTGGAAACACCATATATTTT	CASSLSGQPVSGNTIYF
-	19	TRBJ2-7	-	TRBV7-2	TGTGCCAGCAGCTTAGCGCCTCGAACCTCGGGAAGGGCCCTACCCGAGCAGTACTTC	CASSLAPRTSGRALPEQYF
TRBD2	17	TRBJ2-1	once	TRBV14	TGTGCCAGCAGCCAAGAGCTGCTAGCGGGGGGGCAAAGGGAGCAGTTCTTC	CASSQELLAGGQREQFF
-	14	TRBJ1-3	-	TRBV6-5	TGTGCCAGCAGTCGGTTACGCTCTGGAAACACCATATATTTT	CASSRLRSGNTIYF
-	15	TRBJ2-5	-	TRBV19	TGTGCCAGTAGTATCTCACCGGGTATCGGAGAGACCCAGTACTTC	CASSISPGIGETQYF
-	15	TRBJ1-1	-	TRBV19	TGTGCCAGTAGTAAAATCGGGGGTTTGGGCACTGAAGCTTTCTTT	CASSKIGGLGTEAFF
-	15	TRBJ1-6	-	TRBV18	TGTGCCAGCTCACCAGAGGTAGAGGGGAATTCACCCCTCCACTTT	CASSPEVEGNSPLHF
-	11	TRBJ1-2	-	TRBV6-5	TGTGCCGTCAGAGCGCACTATGGCTACACCTTC	CAVRAHYGYTF
-	14	TRBJ2-2	-	TRBV5-1	TGCGCCAGCAGCTACGGACAGAGCACCGGGGAGCTGTTTTTT	CASSYGQSTGELFF
-	14	TRBJ1-5	-	TRBV9	TGTGCCAGCAGCGTAGACGCTGGGAATCAGCCCCAGCATTTT	CASSVDAGNQPQHF
-	16	TRBJ1-4	-	TRBV27	TGTGCCAGCCGCTCGACGGGCGGGGGGCATAATGAAAAACTGTTTTTT	CASRSTGGGHNEKLFF
-	16	TRBJ1-3	-	TRBV4-3	TGCGCCAGCAGCCCCACCGGGTCCCACTCTGGAAACACCATATATTTT	CASSPTGSHSGNTIYF
TRBD1	16	TRBJ1-5	few	TRBV19	TGTGCCAGTAGTAAACGGGGACAGGGGGGGAATCAGCCCCAGCATTTT	CASSKRGQGGNQPQHF
-	14	TRBJ1-4	-	TRBV19	TGTGCCAGTAGTTCTGGACACGGGAATGAAAAACTGTTTTTT	CASSSGHGNEKLFF
-	15	TRBJ1-2	-	TRBV7-2	TGTGCCAGCAGCTTAGCCGGTATGGCCCTCTATGGCTACACCTTC	CASSLAGMALYGYTF
TRBD1	14	TRBJ1-4	once	TRBV2	TGTGCCAGCAGTGGAGGACAGGTTAATGAAAAACTGTTTTTT	CASSGGQVNEKLFF